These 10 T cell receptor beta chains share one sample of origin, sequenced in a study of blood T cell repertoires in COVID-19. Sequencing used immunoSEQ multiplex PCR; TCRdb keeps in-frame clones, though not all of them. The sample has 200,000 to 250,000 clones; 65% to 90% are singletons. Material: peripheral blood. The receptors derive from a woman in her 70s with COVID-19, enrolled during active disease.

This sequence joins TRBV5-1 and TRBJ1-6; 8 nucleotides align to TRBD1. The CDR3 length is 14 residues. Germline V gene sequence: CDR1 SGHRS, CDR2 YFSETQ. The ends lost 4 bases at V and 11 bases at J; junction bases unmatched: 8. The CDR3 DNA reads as TGCGCCAGCAGCCTCGGACAGGGTTGGCCACCCCTCCACTTT. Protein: CASSLGQGWPPLHF.

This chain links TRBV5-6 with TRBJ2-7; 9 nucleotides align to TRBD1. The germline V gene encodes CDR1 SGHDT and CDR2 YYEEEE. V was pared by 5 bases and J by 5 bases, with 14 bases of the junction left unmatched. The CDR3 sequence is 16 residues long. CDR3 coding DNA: TGTGCCAGCAGTTTTTTTGACAGGGGGACCCCTCACGAGCAGTACTTC. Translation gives CASSFFDRGTPHEQYF.

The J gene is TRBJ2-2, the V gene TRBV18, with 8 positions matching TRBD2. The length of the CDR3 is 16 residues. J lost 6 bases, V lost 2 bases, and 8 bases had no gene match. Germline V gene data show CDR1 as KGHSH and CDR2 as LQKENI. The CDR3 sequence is CASSPTLAGPPGELFF. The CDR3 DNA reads TGTGCCAGCTCACCAACGCTAGCGGGTCCCCCCGGGGAGCTGTTTTTT.

The DNA of the CDR3 is TGTGCCTGGACAGCCGACAGTTCACCCCTCCACTTT. Translation gives CAWTADSSPLHF. The chain couples TRBV30 to TRBJ1-6; D is possibly TRBD1 (5 bases). Trimming cost V 4 bases and J 9 bases, with 10 bases left between them. Germline-derived CDR1 and CDR2 are GTSNPN and SVGIG (reference sequence). The CDR3 has 12 residues.

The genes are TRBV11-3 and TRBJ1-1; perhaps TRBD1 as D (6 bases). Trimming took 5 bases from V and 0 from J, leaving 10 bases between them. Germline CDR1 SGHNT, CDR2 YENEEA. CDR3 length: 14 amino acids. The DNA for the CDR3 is TGTGCCAGCAGCCTGGACAGCTTGAACACTGAAGCTTTCTTT. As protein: CASSLDSLNTEAFF.

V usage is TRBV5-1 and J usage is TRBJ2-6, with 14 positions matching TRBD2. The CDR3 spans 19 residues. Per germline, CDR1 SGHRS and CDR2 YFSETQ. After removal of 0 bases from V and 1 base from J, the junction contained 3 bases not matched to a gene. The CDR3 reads CASSLAGTSGSSGANVLTF. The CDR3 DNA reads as TGCGCCAGCAGCTTGGCCGGGACTAGCGGGAGTTCTGGGGCCAACGTCCTGACTTTC.

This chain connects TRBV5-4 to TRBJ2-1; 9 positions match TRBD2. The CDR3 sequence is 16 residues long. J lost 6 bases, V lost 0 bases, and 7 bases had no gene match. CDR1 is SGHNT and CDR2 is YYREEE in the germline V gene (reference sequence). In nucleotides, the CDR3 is TGTGCCAGCAGCTTGGATTGGGCGGGGGGGCTCAATGAGCAGTTCTTC. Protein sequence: CASSLDWAGGLNEQFF.

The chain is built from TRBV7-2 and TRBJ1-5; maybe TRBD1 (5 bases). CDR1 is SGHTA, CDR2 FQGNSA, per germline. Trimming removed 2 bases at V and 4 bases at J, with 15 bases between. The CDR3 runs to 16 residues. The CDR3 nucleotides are TGTGCCAGCAGCTTACAACCGGGACTGATTAATCAGCCCCAGCATTTT. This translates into CASSLQPGLINQPQHF.

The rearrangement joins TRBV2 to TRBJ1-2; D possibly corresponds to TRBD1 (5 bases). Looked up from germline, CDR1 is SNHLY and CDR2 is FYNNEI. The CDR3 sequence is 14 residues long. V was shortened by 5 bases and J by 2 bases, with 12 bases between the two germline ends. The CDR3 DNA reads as TGTGCCAGCAGTCTACAGGTTTCCAACTATGGCTACACCTTC. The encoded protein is CASSLQVSNYGYTF.

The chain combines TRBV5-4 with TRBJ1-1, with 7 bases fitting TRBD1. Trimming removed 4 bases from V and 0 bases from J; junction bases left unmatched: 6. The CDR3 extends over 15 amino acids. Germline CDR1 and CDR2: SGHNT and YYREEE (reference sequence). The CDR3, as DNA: TGTGCCAGCAGCACAGGACAGGAGATGAACACTGAAGCTTTCTTT. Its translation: CASSTGQEMNTEAFF.